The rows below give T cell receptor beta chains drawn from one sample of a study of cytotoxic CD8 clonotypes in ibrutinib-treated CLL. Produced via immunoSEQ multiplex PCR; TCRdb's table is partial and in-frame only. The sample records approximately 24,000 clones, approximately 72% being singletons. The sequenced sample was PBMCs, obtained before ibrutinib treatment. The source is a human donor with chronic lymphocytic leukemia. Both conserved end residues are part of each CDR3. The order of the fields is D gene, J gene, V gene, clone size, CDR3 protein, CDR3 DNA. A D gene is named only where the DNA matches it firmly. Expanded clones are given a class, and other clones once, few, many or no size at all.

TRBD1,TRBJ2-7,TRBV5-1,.,CASSTGTGDEQYF,TGCGCCAGCAGCACCGGGACAGGGGACGAGCAGTACTTC
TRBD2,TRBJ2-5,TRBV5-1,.,CASSTGTSGKETQYF,TGCGCCAGCAGCACAGGGACTAGCGGGAAAGAGACCCAGTACTTC
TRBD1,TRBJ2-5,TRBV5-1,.,CASRKTGEVQETQYF,TGCGCCAGCAGGAAGACAGGGGAGGTACAAGAGACCCAGTACTTC
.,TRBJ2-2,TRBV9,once,CASSAWGELDTGELFF,TGTGCCAGCAGCGCGTGGGGGGAATTGGACACCGGGGAGCTGTTTTTT
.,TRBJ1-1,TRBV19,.,CASVGGFRTEAFF,TGTGCCAGTGTGGGGGGGTTTCGGACTGAAGCTTTCTTT
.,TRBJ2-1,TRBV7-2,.,CASSPEWGEQFF,TGTGCCAGCAGCCCCGAGTGGGGTGAGCAGTTCTTC
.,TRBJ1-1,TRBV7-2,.,CASSLSRDTEAFF,TGTGCCAGCAGCTTATCGAGGGACACTGAAGCTTTCTTT
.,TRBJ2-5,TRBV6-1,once,CASSEVGRGAPETQYF,TGTGCCAGCAGTGAAGTGGGGAGGGGGGCCCCGGAGACCCAGTACTTC
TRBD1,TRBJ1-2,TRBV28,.,CASWTGGFYGYTF,TGTGCCAGCTGGACAGGGGGTTTCTATGGCTACACCTTC
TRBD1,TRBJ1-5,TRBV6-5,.,CASSSGGRPQHF,TGTGCCAGCAGTTCAGGGGGGCGGCCCCAGCATTTT
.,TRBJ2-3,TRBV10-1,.,CASSEFPGPSTDTQYF,TGCGCCAGCAGTGAGTTCCCGGGACCATCCACAGATACGCAGTATTTT
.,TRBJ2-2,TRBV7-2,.,CASNPLLTNTGELFF,TGTGCCAGCAACCCTCTCCTGACGAACACCGGGGAGCTGTTTTTT
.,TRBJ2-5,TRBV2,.,CASSWTVQETQYF,TGTGCCAGCAGTTGGACTGTCCAAGAGACCCAGTACTTC
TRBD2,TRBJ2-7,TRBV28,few,CASSLAGGFNEQYF,TGTGCCAGCAGTTTAGCGGGAGGGTTCAACGAGCAGTACTTC
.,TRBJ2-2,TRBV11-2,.,CASSLRWGSTGELFF,TGTGCCAGCAGCCTCAGATGGGGTAGCACCGGGGAGCTGTTTTTT
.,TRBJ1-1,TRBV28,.,CASSLWELLAGTEAFF,TGTGCCAGCAGTTTATGGGAACTCTTGGCGGGCACTGAAGCTTTCTTT
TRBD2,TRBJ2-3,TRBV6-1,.,CASSLAGGADTQYF,TGTGCCAGCAGCCTAGCGGGAGGCGCAGATACGCAGTATTTT
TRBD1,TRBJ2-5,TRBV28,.,CASPPSGTGGETQYF,TGTGCCAGCCCCCCATCCGGGACAGGGGGAGAGACCCAGTACTTC
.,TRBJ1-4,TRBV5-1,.,CASSPRSQTTNEKLFF,TGCGCCAGCAGCCCTCGGAGCCAGACAACTAATGAAAAACTGTTTTTT
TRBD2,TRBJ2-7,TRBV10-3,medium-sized,CASLGGLSYEQYF,TGTGCCAGCCTGGGGGGACTATCCTACGAGCAGTACTTC
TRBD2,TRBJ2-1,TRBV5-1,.,CASSPSGRAYGNEQFF,TGCGCCAGCAGCCCTAGCGGGAGGGCCTATGGTAATGAGCAGTTCTTC
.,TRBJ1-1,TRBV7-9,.,CASSLAVTEAFF,TGTGCCAGCAGCTTAGCAGTCACTGAAGCTTTCTTT